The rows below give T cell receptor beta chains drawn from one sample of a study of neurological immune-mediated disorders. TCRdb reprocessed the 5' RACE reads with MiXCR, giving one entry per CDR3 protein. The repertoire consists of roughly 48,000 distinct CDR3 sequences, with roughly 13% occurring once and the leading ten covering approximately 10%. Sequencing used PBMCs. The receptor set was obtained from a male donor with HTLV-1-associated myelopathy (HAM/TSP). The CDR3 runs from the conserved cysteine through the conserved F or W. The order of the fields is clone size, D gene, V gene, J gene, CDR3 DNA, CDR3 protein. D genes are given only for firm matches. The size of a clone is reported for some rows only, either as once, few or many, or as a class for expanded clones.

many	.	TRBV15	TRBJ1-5	TGTGCCACCAGCAGAGACGTAGGGGGTCAGCCCCAGCATTTT	CATSRDVGGQPQHF
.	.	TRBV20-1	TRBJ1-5	TGCAGTGCTAGAGAGGGCCTTATCAATCAACCCCAGCATTTT	CSAREGLINQPQHF
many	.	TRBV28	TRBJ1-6	TGTGCCAGCAGTTTAACGCTGGGGGCTGGCAATTCACCCCTCCACTTT	CASSLTLGAGNSPLHF
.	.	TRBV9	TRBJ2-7	TGTGCCAGCAGCGTAGGTCCCGGGACAACCAGCTACGAGCAGTACTTC	CASSVGPGTTSYEQYF
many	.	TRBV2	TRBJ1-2	TGTGCCAGCAGTATTCGCCGGGACGGAGATGGCTACACCTTC	CASSIRRDGDGYTF
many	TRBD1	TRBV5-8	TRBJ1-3	TGTGCCAGCAGCAACGACAGGGGGCCCGGAAACACCATATATTTT	CASSNDRGPGNTIYF
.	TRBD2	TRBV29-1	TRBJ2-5	TGCAGCCCCGGACTAGCGGGGACAGAGACCCAGTACTTC	CSPGLAGTETQYF
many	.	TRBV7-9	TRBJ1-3	TGTGCCAGCAGCTTAGGGTTGGCATCCGGAAACACCATATATTTT	CASSLGLASGNTIYF
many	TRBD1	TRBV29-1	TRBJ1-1	TGCAGCGTTGGTCCCAGGGGGTTTCGAGGGACTGAAGCTTTCTTT	CSVGPRGFRGTEAFF
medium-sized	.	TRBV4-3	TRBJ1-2	TGCGCCAGCAGCCAAGAGGCAGGGTCCAACTATGGCTACACCTTC	CASSQEAGSNYGYTF
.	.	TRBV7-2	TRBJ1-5	TGTGCCAGCAGACTCCGGACTGGGGTTGGGCAGCCCCAGCATTTT	CASRLRTGVGQPQHF
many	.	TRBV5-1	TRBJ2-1	TGCGCCAGCAGCACCCTGGCAGTTAGCTCCTACAATGAGCAGTTCTTC	CASSTLAVSSYNEQFF
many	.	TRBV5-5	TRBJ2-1	TGTGCCAGCAGCTTTGCAAACTCCTACAATGAGCAGTTCTTC	CASSFANSYNEQFF
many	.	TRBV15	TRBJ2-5	TGTGCCACCAGCAGAGGGTACAGGGAAGAGACCCAGTACTTC	CATSRGYREETQYF
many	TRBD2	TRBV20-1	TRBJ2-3	TGCAGTGCCCAGAGACTAGCGGGGGGGTATAGCACAGATACGCAGTATTTT	CSAQRLAGGYSTDTQYF
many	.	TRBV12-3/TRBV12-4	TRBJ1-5	TGTGCCAGCAGTTTGGGACGGCTCCCACAGCCCCAGCATTTT	CASSLGRLPQPQHF
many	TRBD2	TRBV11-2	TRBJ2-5	TGTGCCAGCACCGGGGGGGCAGGGGAGACCCAGTACTTC	CASTGGAGETQYF
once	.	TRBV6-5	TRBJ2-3	TGTGCCAGCGGATTATGGCGCACATATACGCAGTCTTTT	CASGLWRTYTQSF
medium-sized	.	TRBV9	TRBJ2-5	TGTGCCAGCAGCTTAGGTACGGCATACCAAGAGACCCAGTACTTC	CASSLGTAYQETQYF
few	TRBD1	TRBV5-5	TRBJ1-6	TGTGCCAGCAGCTTAGATCGACAGGGAGATTCACCCCTCCACTTT	CASSLDRQGDSPLHF
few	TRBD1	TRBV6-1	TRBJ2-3	TGTGCCAGCAGTGACGGACAGGTGCCCGATACGCAGTATTTT	CASSDGQVPDTQYF
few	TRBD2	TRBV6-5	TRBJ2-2	TGTGCCAGCAGCCAGTTTGGCGGGGGTAACACCGGGGAGCTGTTTTTT	CASSQFGGGNTGELFF
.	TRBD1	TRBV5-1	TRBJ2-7	TGCACCAGCAGCAAGACAGGGGACGTATACGAGCAGTACTTC	CTSSKTGDVYEQYF
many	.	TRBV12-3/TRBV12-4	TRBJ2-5	TGTGCCAGCAGTTACCTTGGCGTCCTAGAGCAAGAGACCCAGTACTTC	CASSYLGVLEQETQYF
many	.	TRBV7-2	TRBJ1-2	TGTGCCAGCAGCTTAGGGGGCGCGGAGAGAGGCTACACCTTC	CASSLGGAERGYTF
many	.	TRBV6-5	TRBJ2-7	TGTGCCAGCCGCCGAGGGGGCGGGACCTACGAGCAGTACTTC	CASRRGGGTYEQYF
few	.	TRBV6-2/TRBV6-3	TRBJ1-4	TGTGCCAGCAGTTTACTCCCGGCAGCAACTAATGAAAAACTGTTTTTT	CASSLLPAATNEKLFF
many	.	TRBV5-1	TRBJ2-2	TGCGCCAGCAGCCAATCGAACACCGGGGAGCTGTTTTTT	CASSQSNTGELFF
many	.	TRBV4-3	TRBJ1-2	TGCGCCAGCAGCCAGCGGGCCCTAGAGAACTATGGCTACACCTTC	CASSQRALENYGYTF
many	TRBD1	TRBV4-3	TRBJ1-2	TGCGCCAGCAGTCCCAGGGGGTTCTATGGCTACACCTTC	CASSPRGFYGYTF
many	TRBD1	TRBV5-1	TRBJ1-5	TGCGCCAGCAGCCAGGGGACAGGGAGGAATCAGCCCCAGCATTTT	CASSQGTGRNQPQHF
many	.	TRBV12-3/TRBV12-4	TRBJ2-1	TGTGCCAGCAGTTTAGTAGGGGCGAATGAGCAGTTCTTC	CASSLVGANEQFF
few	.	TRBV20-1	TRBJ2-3	TGCAGTGCTAGAGATGCCCTAGACCCGAGTGCTAGCACAGATACGCAGTATTTT	CSARDALDPSASTDTQYF
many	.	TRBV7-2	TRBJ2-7	TGTGCCAGCAGCTTAGCGGGGCTCTACGAGCAGTACTTC	CASSLAGLYEQYF
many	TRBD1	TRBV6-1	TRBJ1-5	TGTGCCAGCAGGACCGACAGGGTTGTTCAGCCCCAGCATTTT	CASRTDRVVQPQHF
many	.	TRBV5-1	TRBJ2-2	TGCGCCAGCCTGAGTGTCGCGAACACCGGGGAGCTGTTTTTT	CASLSVANTGELFF
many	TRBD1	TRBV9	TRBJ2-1	TGTGCCAGCAGCGTAGAGGGACAGGGGTTCAATGAGCAGTTCTTC	CASSVEGQGFNEQFF
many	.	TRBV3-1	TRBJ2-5	TGTGCCAGCAGCCTAGAAGCTAGACAAGAGACCCAGTACTTC	CASSLEARQETQYF
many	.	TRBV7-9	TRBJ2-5	TGTGCCAGCAAGCCGGACAGACAAGAGACCCAGTACTTC	CASKPDRQETQYF
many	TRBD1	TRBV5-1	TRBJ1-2	TGCGCCAGCAGCTTGGGGTCAGGGGGCGCGTCTGGAAATGGCTACACCTTC	CASSLGSGGASGNGYTF
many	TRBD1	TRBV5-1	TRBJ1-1	TGCGCCAGCAGCTTGGGTGACAGGGGGGGAGCTTTCTTT	CASSLGDRGGAFF
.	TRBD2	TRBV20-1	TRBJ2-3	TGCAGAGCTACCCGGGGGGGGAACACAGATACGCAGTATTTT	CRATRGGNTDTQYF
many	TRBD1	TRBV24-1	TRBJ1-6	TGTGCCACCAGTGCCGGCCGGGACAGGGGTTTCAATTCACCCCTCCACTTT	CATSAGRDRGFNSPLHF
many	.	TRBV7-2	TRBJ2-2	TGTGCCAGCAGCTCCTTTACCGGGGAGCTGTTTTTT	CASSSFTGELFF
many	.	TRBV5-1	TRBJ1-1	TGCGCCAGCGGTCAGGCCGGCCTCACTGAAGCTTTCTTT	CASGQAGLTEAFF
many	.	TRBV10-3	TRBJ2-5	TGTGCCATCAGTGAGATACAGGAGACCCAGTACTTC	CAISEIQETQYF